These 27 T cell receptor delta chains came from one sample sequenced in a study of gamma-delta T cells after stem cell transplantation. TCRdb reanalysed the RT-PCR reads with CATT. The sample has about 2,400 delta-chain clones; 21% are singletons. Sequenced input: gamma-delta T cells. The receptors originated from a human donor. It is not recorded whose cells these are; they may come from a transplant donor.

J is TRDJ1 and V is TRDV1; 8 positions agree with TRDD3. The ends lost 5 bases at V and 8 bases at J; junction bases unmatched: 16. Germline CDR1 reads TSWWSYY; CDR2 reads QGS. CDR3 size: 16 residues. CDR3 sequence reads: CALGNLLQPTGGKLIF. In nucleotides, the CDR3 is TGTGCTCTTGGGAATCTCCTACAACCCACTGGGGGGAAACTCATCTTT.

About this clone: A much larger clone sits a single nucleotide away, making a read error possible. This specimen includes other DNA sequences encoding the same CDR3. This sequence joins TRDV2 and TRDJ3; 7 nucleotides match TRDD3. The CDR3 is 16 residues long. CDR1 is GEAIGNYY and CDR2 is EKD in the germline V gene. Here the CDR3 DNA reads TGTGCCTGTGACACGGTGGGATACTGGGACACCCGACAGATGTTCTTC. Translating it yields CACDTVGYWDTRQMFF.

Concerning this clone itself: This sequence may be a read error, since a much larger clone differs from it by one base. The V gene is TRDV2, the J gene TRDJ3; 9 positions match TRDD3. Germline lookup yields CDR1 GEAIGNYY and CDR2 EKD. This CDR3 contains 17 residues. DNA of the CDR3: TGTGCCCGTGACAGTACTGGGGGATCCTGGGACACCCGACAGATGTTTTTC. Amino acids: CARDSTGGSWDTRQMFF.

V gene TRDV3 combines with J gene TRDJ2, with TRDD3 matching over 8 bases. The J gene is absent in TCRdb and was assigned here via DNA matching to germline. CDR3 length: 15 residues. Germline V gene data show CDR1 as TVYSNPD and CDR2 as GDNSRS (reference sequence). V lost 4 bases, J lost 4 bases, and 11 bases stayed unmatched. For the CDR3, the DNA is TGTGCCTGTCCCGAGGGGATACTTGCGACAGCACAACTCTTCTTT. As protein: CACPEGILATAQLFF.

This clone was counted only a few times. Its ends do not fully match the called genes, so a read error is possible. This chain joins TRDV2 and TRDJ3, with TRDD3 matching 11 bases. CDR3 length: 17 residues. The germline V gene encodes CDR1 GEAIGNYY and CDR2 EKD. Here the CDR3 DNA reads TGTGCCTGTGACACCTGGGGGATACGCTGGGACACCCGACAGAGGTTTTTC. It codes for CACDTWGIRWDTRQRFF.

This chain uses TRDV1 with TRDJ1; 11 nucleotides match TRDD3. CDR1 and CDR2 from the germline V gene are TSWWSYY and QGS. The length of the CDR3 is 19 residues. V dropped 2 bases and J dropped 0; count of bases not matched to a gene: 11. Here the CDR3 reads CALGEWVLGDIWHTDKLIF. DNA of the CDR3: TGTGCTCTTGGGGAATGGGTACTGGGGGATATTTGGCACACCGATAAACTCATCTTT.

The chain employs TRDV2 and TRDJ3, with 11 bases aligning to TRDD3. The V gene end was trimmed by 2 bases and the J gene end by 0 bases; junction bases not matched to a gene: 14. The CDR3 has 22 residues. Looked up from germline, CDR1 is GEAIGNYY and CDR2 is EKD. CDR3 amino acids: CACDRTLGDTLYSSWDTRQMFF. The DNA for the CDR3 is TGTGCCTGTGACAGGACTTTGGGGGATACGCTGTATAGCTCCTGGGACACCCGACAGATGTTTTTC.

Details on this clone: One end of the junction fails to match germline, which may point to a read error. CDR3 in amino acids: CAIGAYYRPSYRQGDTNYTDKLIF. The CDR3 nucleotides read TGTGCTATTGGGGCTTACTATCGTCCTTCCTACAGACAGGGGGATACTAACTACACCGATAAACTCATCTTT. V usage is TRDV1 and J usage is TRDJ1, with D perhaps given as TRDD2 or TRDD3 (9 bases each). Germline matching of the DNA provided the J gene here, since TCRdb leaves it blank. The germline gives CDR1 TSWWSYY, CDR2 QGS. This CDR3 spans 24 amino acids.

This clone has a handful of counts. The chain links TRDV1 to TRDJ1, with 9 bases that match TRDD2. V dropped 5 bases and J dropped 5; count of bases not matched to a gene: 18. From germline, CDR1 is TSWWSYY and CDR2 QGS. CDR3 size: 18 residues. CDR3 nucleotides: TGTGCTCTTGGGTCCCCTTCCTACACCCCACTACTGACGGATAAACTCATCTTT. It codes for CALGSPSYTPLLTDKLIF.

With regard to this clone: A much more abundant neighbour one base away suggests this may be a read error. The V and J genes are TRDV2 and TRDJ3; D is perhaps TRDD3 (5 bases). The CDR3 has 18 amino acids. Per the germline V gene, CDR1 is GEAIGNYY and CDR2 is EKD. The germline V and J ends were trimmed by 3 bases and 0 bases, with 14 bases remaining between them. The CDR3 nucleotides read TGTGCCTGTGACCCGGCTGGGATCCGCTCCTGGGACACCCGACAGATGTTTTTC. Translated, it gives CACDPAGIRSWDTRQMFF.

The rearrangement uses TRDV2 and TRDJ3; 9 bases line up with TRDD3. This CDR3 is built from 19 residues. J lost 0 bases, V lost 0 bases, and 5 bases had no gene match. Germline CDR1 is GEAIGNYY and CDR2 is EKD. DNA for the CDR3: TGTGCCTGTGACACCGTGTACTGGGGGAGCTCCTGGGACACCCGACAGATGTTTTTC. This codes for CACDTVYWGSSWDTRQMFF.

Of note for this clone: Different DNA sequences within this sample yield the same CDR3. The chain recombines TRDV1 with TRDJ1; D possibly corresponds to TRDD3 (6 bases). Per germline, CDR1 TSWWSYY and CDR2 QGS. V dropped 4 bases and J dropped 0 bases, with 27 bases sitting between them. There are 20 residues in the CDR3. The CDR3: CALGGTSRRGTHPYTDKLIF. The CDR3, as DNA: TGTGCTCTTGGGGGCACGTCCCGGAGGGGGACTCACCCGTACACCGATAAACTCATCTTT.

A note on this clone: At one end the junction does not follow the germline gene, possibly because of a read error. V usage is TRDV1 and J usage is TRDJ2, with TRDD3 identical over 13 bases. TCRdb lists no J gene, so it was determined here by aligning the DNA to germline. This CDR3 spans 23 amino acids. Germline CDR1 TSWWSYY, CDR2 QGS. This chain's CDR3 is CALGEKGATGGYAGASLTAKLFF. CDR3 coding DNA: TGTGCTCTTGGGGAAAAAGGGGCTACTGGGGGATACGCTGGGGCATCTTTGACAGCAAAACTCTTCTTT.

By share, this clone counts as medium-sized. The chain is built from TRDV2 and TRDJ3, with D maybe TRDD3 (5 bases). Trimming shortened V by 2 bases and J by 0 bases, and 13 bases separated the two germline ends. Germline values: CDR1 GEAIGNYY, CDR2 EKD. The CDR3 is made up of 18 amino acids. The CDR3 sequence is CACDIGGADSWDTRQMFF. DNA for the CDR3: TGTGCCTGTGACATAGGGGGGGCCGACTCCTGGGACACCCGACAGATGTTTTTC.

The genes are TRDV2 and TRDJ3; TRDD3 aligns across 8 bases. Germline assignment: CDR1 GEAIGNYY and CDR2 EKD. The junction had 26 bases not matched to a gene; V was cut back by 0 bases and J by 5 bases. There are 24 residues in the CDR3. The CDR3 protein is CACDTGRECALLGAKPGDTRQMFF. CDR3 nucleotides: TGTGCCTGTGACACCGGGCGAGAGTGCGCCTTACTGGGGGCTAAGCCGGGGGACACCCGACAGATGTTTTTC.

Although no V gene was called, TRDJ2 is the J gene. This CDR3 is built from 14 residues. The chain's CDR3 is CAFCLRVGGAQLFF. The CDR3 DNA is TGTGCCTTTTGCCTCCGCGTCGGTGGCGCACAACTCTTCTTT.

The chain combines TRDV1 with TRDJ1, with 11 nucleotides matching TRDD3. The V gene end was trimmed by 5 bases and the J gene end by 3 bases; junction bases not matched to a gene: 38. The CDR3 is made up of 26 amino acids. The germline V gene has CDR1 TSWWSYY and CDR2 QGS. The DNA of the CDR3 is TGTGCTCTTGGGTTCCCCTCAGGGGCCAGTCCTGCTAAGGGAATGGGGGATACGCGGGGCGCCGATAAACTCATCTTT. It specifies CALGFPSGASPAKGMGDTRGADKLIF.

The gene calls are TRDV1 and TRDJ3, with D perhaps being TRDD2 or TRDD3 (9 bases each). CDR1 is TSWWSYY and CDR2 is QGS in the germline V gene. This CDR3 has 25 amino acids. V shed 4 bases and J shed 5 bases, with 39 bases lying between them. The CDR3 reads CALGGPLPSYPVGGIPIRDTRQMFF. The CDR3, as DNA: TGTGCTCTTGGGGGACCCTTGCCTTCCTACCCGGTAGGGGGGATACCCATCCGGGACACCCGACAGATGTTTTTC.

V gene TRDV1 combines with J gene TRDJ1; D is possibly TRDD3 (5 bases). Germline CDR1 TSWWSYY, CDR2 QGS. The ends were cut back, 3 bases at V and 3 bases at J, with 11 bases in the middle. The CDR3 spans 14 residues. This CDR3 reads CALGDPGGADKLIF. The CDR3 region has the DNA TGTGCTCTTGGGGACCCGGGGGGCGCCGATAAACTCATCTTT.

The chain uses TRDV3 and TRDJ3; D uncertain. There are 18 residues in the CDR3. From germline, CDR1 is TVYSNPD and CDR2 GDNSRS (reference sequence). V was trimmed by 4 bases and J by 0 bases, leaving 19 bases between them. The CDR3 DNA reads TGTGCCTCTCCTGAGGTACCCCTTAGCTCCTGGGACACCCGACAGATGTTTTTC. This codes for CASPEVPLSSWDTRQMFF.

This chain joins TRAV29/DV5 and TRDJ1, with 10 positions matching TRDD3. The CDR3 length is 14 residues. The V segment lost 2 bases and the J segment 0 bases; nucleotides outside the gene matches: 1. CDR1 is NSMFDY and CDR2 is ISSIKDK in the germline V gene. CDR3 nucleotide sequence: TGTGCAGCAAGTACTGGGGGATACACCGATAAACTCATCTTT. This codes for CAASTGGYTDKLIF.

In this sample, this clone turned up a few times. V usage is TRDV3 and J usage is TRDJ3, with 9 bases matching TRDD3. Germline CDR1 TVYSNPD, CDR2 GDNSRS (reference sequence). This CDR3 has 24 residues. V was pared by 4 bases and J by 2 bases, with 30 bases of the junction left unmatched. CDR3 amino acids: CASGGLTGGYKGLIDTWDTRQMFF. The DNA for the CDR3 is TGTGCCTCTGGTGGCCTTACAGGGGGATACAAAGGGTTAATCGATACCTGGGACACCCGACAGATGTTTTTC. Combining the CDR3 with reference TRDV3 and TRDJ3 gives the whole variable domain CDKVTQSSPDQTVASGSEVVLLCTYDTVYSNPDLFWYRIRPDYSFQFVFYGDNSRSEGADFTQGRFSVKHILTQKAFHLVISPVRTEDSATYYCASGGLTGGYKGLIDTWDTRQMFFGTGIKLFVEP.

There are a few counts of this clone. The chain carries TRDV1 and TRDJ1, with D perhaps being TRDD2 or TRDD3 (6 bases each). CDR3 length: 22 amino acids. Deletions cut 0 bases from V and 0 bases from J, with 29 bases between. The germline V gene encodes CDR1 TSWWSYY and CDR2 QGS. This CDR3 is CALGELGLLPFGGGLYTDKLIF. The CDR3 DNA is TGTGCTCTTGGGGAACTGGGCCTCCTACCTTTCGGTGGGGGGCTGTACACCGATAAACTCATCTTT.

This clone was found a few times. A much more abundant neighbour one base away suggests this may be a read error. The rearrangement joins TRDV2 to TRDJ3, with 11 positions matching TRDD3. From germline, CDR1 is GEAIGNYY and CDR2 EKD. The CDR3 runs to 18 residues. The CDR3 nucleotides read TGTGCCTGTGACACCGCTGGGGGATACTCCTGGGACGCCCGACAGATGTTTTTC. Translation gives CACDTAGGYSWDARQMFF.

This clone is medium-sized (0.01 to 0.1%) by share. V usage is TRDV1 and J usage is TRDJ1; 12 positions match TRDD3. The CDR3 is 22 residues long. Germline V gene lookup returns CDR1 TSWWSYY and CDR2 QGS. V lost 1 base, J lost 8 bases, and 26 bases stayed unmatched. The CDR3 is CALGEPERLLGDTDRPIRKLIF. The CDR3 DNA reads TGTGCTCTTGGGGAACCCGAACGCCTACTGGGGGATACTGATCGGCCCATTAGGAAACTCATCTTT.

This clone was seen a few times. The chain couples TRDV2 to TRDJ3; TRDD3 matches at 7 bases. The CDR3 contains 16 residues. Trimming removed 1 base from V and 19 bases from J; junction bases left unmatched: 18. CDR1 and CDR2 (germline): GEAIGNYY, EKD. CDR3 DNA sequence: TGTGCCTGTGACACGGTGGGATACTGGGACACCCGCCATATGTTTTTC. Translation: CACDTVGYWDTRHMFF.

This chain joins TRDV1 and TRDJ1, with a weak D call TRDD3 (5 bases). This CDR3 has 15 amino acids. Germline V gene data show CDR1 as TSWWSYY and CDR2 as QGS. The V and J ends lost 1 base and 8 bases respectively, with 17 bases between them. The CDR3 loop reads CALGEPVLDNEKLIF. CDR3 DNA sequence: TGTGCTCTTGGGGAACCAGTACTGGATAATGAAAAACTCATCTTT.